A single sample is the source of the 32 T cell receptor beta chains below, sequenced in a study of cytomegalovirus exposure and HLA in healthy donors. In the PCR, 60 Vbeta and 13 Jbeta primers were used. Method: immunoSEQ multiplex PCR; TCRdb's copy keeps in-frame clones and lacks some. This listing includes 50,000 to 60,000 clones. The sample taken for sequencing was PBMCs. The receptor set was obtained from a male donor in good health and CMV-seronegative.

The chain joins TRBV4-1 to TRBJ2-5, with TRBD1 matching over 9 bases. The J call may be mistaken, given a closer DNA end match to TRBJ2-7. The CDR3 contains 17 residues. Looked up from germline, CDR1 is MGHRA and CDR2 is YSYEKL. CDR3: CASSQQENRQGAYEQYF. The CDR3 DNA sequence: TGCGCCAGCAGCCAACAAGAAAACCGACAGGGGGCCTACGAGCAGTACTTC.

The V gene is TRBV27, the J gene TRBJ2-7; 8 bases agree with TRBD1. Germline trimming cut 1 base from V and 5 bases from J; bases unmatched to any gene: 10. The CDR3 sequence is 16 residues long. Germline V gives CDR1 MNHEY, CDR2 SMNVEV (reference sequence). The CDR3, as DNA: TGTGCCAGCAGTTTATACCCCGCGCAGGGGGCCGACGAGCAGTACTTC. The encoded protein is CASSLYPAQGADEQYF.

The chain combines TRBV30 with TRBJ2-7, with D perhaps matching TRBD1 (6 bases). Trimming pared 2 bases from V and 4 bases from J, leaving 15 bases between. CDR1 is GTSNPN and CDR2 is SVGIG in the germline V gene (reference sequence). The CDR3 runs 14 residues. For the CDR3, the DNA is TGTGCCTGGAGTAGCACAGGGTCAGTATACGAGCAGTACTTC. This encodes CAWSSTGSVYEQYF. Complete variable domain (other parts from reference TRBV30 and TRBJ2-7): SQTIHQWPATLVQPVGSPLSLECTVEGTSNPNLYWYRQAAGRGLQLLFYSVGIGQISSEVPQNLSASRPQDRQFILSSKKLLLSDSGFYLCAWSSTGSVYEQYFGPGTRLTVT.

CDR3 nucleotides: TGCGCCAGCAGTTACAGCTCCTACGAGCAGTACTTC. Its protein is CASSYSSYEQYF. This chain uses TRBV5-1 with TRBJ2-7; D gene ambiguous. This CDR3 region has 12 residues. The ends were cut back, 5 bases at V and 0 bases at J, with 6 bases in the middle. The V gene's germline CDR1 is SGHRS and CDR2 YFSETQ.

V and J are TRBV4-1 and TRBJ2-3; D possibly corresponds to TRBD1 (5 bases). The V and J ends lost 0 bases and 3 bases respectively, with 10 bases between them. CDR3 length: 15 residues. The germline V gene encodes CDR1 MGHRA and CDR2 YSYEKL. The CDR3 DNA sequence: TGCGCCAGCAGCCAAGAAGGGGCGAGAACAGATACGCAGTATTTT. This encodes CASSQEGARTDTQYF.

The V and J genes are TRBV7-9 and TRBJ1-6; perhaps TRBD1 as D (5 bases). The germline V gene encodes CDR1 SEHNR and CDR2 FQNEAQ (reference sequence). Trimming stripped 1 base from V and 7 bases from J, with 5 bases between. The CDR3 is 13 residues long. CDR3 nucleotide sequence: TGTGCCAGCAGCTTAGGGGGCAATTCACCCCTCCACTTT. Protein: CASSLGGNSPLHF.

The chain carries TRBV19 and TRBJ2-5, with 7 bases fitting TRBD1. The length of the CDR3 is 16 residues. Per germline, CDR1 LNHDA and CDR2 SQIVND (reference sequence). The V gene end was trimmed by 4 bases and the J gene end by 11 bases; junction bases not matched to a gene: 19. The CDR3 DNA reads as TGTGCCAGTAGTACCCCTCCTGGGGGACAGCCAAGAGAGCAGTACTTC. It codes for CASSTPPGGQPREQYF.

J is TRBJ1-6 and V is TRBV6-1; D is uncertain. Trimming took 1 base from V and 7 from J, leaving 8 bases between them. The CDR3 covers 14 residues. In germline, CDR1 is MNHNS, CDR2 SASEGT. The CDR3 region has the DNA TGTGCCAGCAGTGAAGTTCCGCGAAATTCACCCCTCCACTTT. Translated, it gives CASSEVPRNSPLHF.

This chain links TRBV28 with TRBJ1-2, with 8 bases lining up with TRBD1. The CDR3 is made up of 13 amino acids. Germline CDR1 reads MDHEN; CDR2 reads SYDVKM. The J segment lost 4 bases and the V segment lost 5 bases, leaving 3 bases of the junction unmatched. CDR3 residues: CASSPTGAYGYTF. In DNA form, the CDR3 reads TGTGCCAGCAGTCCGACAGGGGCCTATGGCTACACCTTC.

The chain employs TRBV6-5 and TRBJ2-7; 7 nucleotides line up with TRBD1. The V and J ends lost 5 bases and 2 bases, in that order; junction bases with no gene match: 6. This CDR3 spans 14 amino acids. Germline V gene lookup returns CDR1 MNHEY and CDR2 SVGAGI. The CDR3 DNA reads TGTGCCAGCAGTACGACAGGGAGCGCCTACGAGCAGTACTTC. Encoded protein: CASSTTGSAYEQYF.

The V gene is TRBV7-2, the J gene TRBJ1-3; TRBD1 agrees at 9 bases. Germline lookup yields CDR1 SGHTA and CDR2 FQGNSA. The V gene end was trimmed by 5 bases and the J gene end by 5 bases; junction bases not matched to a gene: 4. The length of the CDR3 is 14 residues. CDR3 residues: CASSPGQGRNTIYF. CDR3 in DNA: TGTGCCAGCAGCCCCGGACAGGGGAGAAACACCATATATTTT.

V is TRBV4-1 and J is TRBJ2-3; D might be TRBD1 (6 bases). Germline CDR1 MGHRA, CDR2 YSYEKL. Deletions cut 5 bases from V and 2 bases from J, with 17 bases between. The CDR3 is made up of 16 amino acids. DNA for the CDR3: TGCGCCAGCAGCTGGGGGCGGCGGCGTATCACAGATACGCAGTATTTT. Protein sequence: CASSWGRRRITDTQYF.

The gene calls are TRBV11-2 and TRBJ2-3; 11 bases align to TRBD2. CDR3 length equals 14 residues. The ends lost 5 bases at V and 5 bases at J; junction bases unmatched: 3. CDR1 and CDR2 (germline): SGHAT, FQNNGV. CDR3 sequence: CASSRGLAGDTQYF. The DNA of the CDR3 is TGTGCCAGCAGCCGAGGACTAGCGGGAGATACGCAGTATTTT.

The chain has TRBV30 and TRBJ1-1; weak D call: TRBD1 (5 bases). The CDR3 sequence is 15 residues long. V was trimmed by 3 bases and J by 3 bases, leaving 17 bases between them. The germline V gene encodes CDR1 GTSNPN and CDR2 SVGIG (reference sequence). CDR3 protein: CAWSVGAGGHTEAFF. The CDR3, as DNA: TGTGCCTGGAGCGTAGGGGCCGGGGGTCACACTGAAGCTTTCTTT.

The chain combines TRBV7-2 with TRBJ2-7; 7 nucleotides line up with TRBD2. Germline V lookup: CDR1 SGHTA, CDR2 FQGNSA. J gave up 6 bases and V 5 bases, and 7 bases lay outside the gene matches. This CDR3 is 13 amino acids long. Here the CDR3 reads CASSPRGRAEQYF. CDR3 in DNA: TGTGCCAGCAGCCCTCGAGGGAGGGCCGAGCAGTACTTC.

The CDR3 here is CASSVDPGRSYNEQFF. The CDR3 DNA reads TGTGCCAGCAGCGTAGACCCAGGGCGATCCTACAATGAGCAGTTCTTC. The rearrangement links TRBV9 to TRBJ2-1, with a possible D match to TRBD1 (5 bases). The CDR3 runs 16 residues. Trimming shortened V by 0 bases and J by 1 base, and 11 bases separated the two germline ends. In germline, CDR1 is SGDLS, CDR2 YYNGEE.

CDR3 protein: CASSPGTYNEQFF. DNA for the CDR3: TGTGCCAGCAGCCCAGGAACCTACAATGAGCAGTTCTTC. V and J are TRBV6-1 and TRBJ2-1; D is unclear. The germline V and J ends were trimmed by 6 bases and 2 bases, with 8 bases remaining between them. Germline CDR1 reads MNHNS; CDR2 reads SASEGT. There are 13 residues in the CDR3.

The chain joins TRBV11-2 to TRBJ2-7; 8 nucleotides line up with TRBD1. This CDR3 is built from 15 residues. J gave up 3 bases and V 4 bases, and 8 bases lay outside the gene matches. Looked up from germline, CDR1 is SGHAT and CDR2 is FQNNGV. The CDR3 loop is CASSWGTGPVYEQYF. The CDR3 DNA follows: TGTGCCAGCAGCTGGGGGACAGGTCCCGTCTACGAGCAGTACTTC.

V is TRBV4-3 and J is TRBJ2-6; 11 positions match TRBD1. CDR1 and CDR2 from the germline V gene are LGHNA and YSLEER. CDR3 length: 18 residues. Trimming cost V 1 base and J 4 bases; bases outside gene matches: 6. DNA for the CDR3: TGCGCCAGCAGCCAAGGGACAGGGGGCATGTTCGGGGCCAACGTCCTGACTTTC. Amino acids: CASSQGTGGMFGANVLTF.

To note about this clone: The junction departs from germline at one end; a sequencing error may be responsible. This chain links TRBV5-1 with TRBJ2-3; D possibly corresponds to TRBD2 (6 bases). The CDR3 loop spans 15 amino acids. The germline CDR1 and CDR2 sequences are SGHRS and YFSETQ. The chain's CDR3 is CASSLSGGSTDKQYF. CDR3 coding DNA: TGCGCCAGCAGCCTAAGCGGAGGGAGCACAGATAAGCAGTATTTT.

CDR3 DNA sequence: TGTGCCACCAGCAGAGATATTCAGTTAAGCGCCTACGAGCAGTACTTC. Translating gives CATSRDIQLSAYEQYF. V and J are TRBV15 and TRBJ2-7; D unresolved. CDR1 LNHNV and CDR2 YYDKDF come from the germline V gene (reference sequence). This CDR3 region has 16 residues. V lost 0 bases and J lost 2, with 14 bases in between.

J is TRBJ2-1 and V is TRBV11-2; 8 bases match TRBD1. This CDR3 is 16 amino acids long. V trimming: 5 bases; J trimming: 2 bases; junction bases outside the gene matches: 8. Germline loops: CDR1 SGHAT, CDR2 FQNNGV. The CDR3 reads CASSTRTGHTYNEQFF. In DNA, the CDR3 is TGTGCCAGCAGCACGCGGACAGGGCACACCTACAATGAGCAGTTCTTC. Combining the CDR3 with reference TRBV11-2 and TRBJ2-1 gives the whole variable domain EAGVAQSPRYKIIEKRQSVAFWCNPISGHATLYWYQQILGQGPKLLIQFQNNGVVDDSQLPKDRFSAERLKGVDSTLKIQPAKLEDSAVYLCASSTRTGHTYNEQFFGPGTRLTVL.

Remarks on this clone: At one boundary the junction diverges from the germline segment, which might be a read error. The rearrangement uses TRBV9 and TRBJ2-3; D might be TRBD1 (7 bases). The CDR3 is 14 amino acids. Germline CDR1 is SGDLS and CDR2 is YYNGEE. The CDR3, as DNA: TGTGCCAGCAGCGTGGAGGGGGCCGGGGATAAGCAGTATTTT. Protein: CASSVEGAGDKQYF.

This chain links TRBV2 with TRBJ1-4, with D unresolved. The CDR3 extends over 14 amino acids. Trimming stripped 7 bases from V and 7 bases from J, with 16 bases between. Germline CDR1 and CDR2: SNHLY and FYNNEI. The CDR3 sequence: CASKRELSSEKLFF. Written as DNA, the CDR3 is TGTGCCAGCAAGAGGGAGCTATCAAGTGAAAAACTGTTTTTT. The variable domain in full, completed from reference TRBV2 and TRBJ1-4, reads EPEVTQTPSHQVTQMGQEVILRCVPISNHLYFYWYRQILGQKVEFLVSFYNNEISEKSEIFDDQFSVERPDGSNFTLKIRSTKLEDSAMYFCASKRELSSEKLFFGSGTQLSVL.

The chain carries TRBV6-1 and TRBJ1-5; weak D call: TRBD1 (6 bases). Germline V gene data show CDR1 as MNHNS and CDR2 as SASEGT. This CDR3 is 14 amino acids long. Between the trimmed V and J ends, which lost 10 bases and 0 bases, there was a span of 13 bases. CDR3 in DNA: TGTGCCATTCGGAGGGGGGGTAGCAATCAGCCCCAGCATTTT. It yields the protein CAIRRGGSNQPQHF.

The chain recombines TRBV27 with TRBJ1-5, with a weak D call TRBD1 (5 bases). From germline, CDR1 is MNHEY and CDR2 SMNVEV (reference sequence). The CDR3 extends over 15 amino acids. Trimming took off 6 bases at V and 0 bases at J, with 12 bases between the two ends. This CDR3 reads CASSPTGYSNQPQHF. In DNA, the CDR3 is TGTGCCAGCAGCCCCACAGGTTATAGCAATCAGCCCCAGCATTTT.

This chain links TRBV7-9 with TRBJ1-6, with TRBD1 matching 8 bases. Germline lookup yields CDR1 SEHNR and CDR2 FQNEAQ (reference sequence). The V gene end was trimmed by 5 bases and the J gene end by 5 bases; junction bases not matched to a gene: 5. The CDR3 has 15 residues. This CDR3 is CASSGTGADNSPLHF. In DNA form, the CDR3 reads TGTGCCAGCAGCGGGACAGGCGCCGATAATTCACCCCTCCACTTT.

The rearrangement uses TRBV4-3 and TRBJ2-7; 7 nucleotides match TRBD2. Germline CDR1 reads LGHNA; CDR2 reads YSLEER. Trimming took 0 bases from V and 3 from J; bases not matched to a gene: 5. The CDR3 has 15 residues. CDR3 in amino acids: CASSQENSGYYEQYF. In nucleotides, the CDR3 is TGCGCCAGCAGCCAAGAGAATAGCGGGTACTACGAGCAGTACTTC.

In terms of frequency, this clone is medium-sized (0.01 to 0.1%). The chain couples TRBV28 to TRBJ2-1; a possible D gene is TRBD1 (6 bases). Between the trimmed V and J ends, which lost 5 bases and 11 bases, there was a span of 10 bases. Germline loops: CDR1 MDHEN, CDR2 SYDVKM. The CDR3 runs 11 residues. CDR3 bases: TGTGCCAGCAGTCCAGGGACACAGCAGTTCTTC. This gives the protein CASSPGTQQFF. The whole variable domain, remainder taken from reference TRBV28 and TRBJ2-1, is DVKVTQSSRYLVKRTGEKVFLECVQDMDHENMFWYRQDPGLGLRLIYFSYDVKMKEKGDIPEGYSVSREKKERFSLILESASTNQTSMYLCASSPGTQQFFGPGTRLTVL.

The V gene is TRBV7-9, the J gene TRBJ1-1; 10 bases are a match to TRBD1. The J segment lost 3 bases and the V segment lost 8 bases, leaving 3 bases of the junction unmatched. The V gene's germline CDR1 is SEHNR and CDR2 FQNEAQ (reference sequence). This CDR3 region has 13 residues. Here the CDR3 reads CASGDRGDTEAFF. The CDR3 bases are TGTGCCAGCGGGGACAGGGGAGACACTGAAGCTTTCTTT.

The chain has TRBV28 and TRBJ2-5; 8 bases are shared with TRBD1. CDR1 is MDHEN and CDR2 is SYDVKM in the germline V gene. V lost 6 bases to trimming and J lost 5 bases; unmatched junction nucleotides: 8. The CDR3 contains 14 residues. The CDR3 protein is CASSSGQVTETQYF. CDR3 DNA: TGTGCCAGCAGCTCGGGACAGGTGACGGAGACCCAGTACTTC.

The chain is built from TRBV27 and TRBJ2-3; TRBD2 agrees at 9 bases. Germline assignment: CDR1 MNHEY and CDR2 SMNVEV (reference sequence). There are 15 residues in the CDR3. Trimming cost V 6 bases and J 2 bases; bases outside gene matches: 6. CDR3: CASSPSGRYTDTQYF. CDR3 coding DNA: TGTGCCAGCAGCCCCAGCGGGAGGTACACAGATACGCAGTATTTT.